These T cell receptor beta chains were read from a single sample in a study of control samples from healthy donors and cancer patients. The data were produced by immunoSEQ multiplex PCR, yet TCRdb's version contains in-frame clones alone and is incomplete. In the table there are 150,000 to 160,000 clones, about 93% of which are singletons. Sequenced input: blood. These receptor sequences come from a man between 50 and 59 years old in good health. Both conserved end residues are part of each CDR3. Each record gives: D gene, V gene, J gene, clone size, CDR3 protein, CDR3 DNA. D genes are given only for firm matches. The size field is filled for only some rows; it gives once, few, many or a size class.

.	TRBV28	TRBJ1-2	.	CASNGRLNYYGYTF	TGTGCCAGCAATGGGCGTTTGAATTACTATGGCTACACCTTC
.	TRBV5-1	TRBJ2-7	.	CASSLAGSSYEQYF	TGCGCCAGCAGCTTGGCCGGGAGCTCCTACGAGCAGTACTTC
.	TRBV19	TRBJ2-5	few	CASSTSRDRQRKETQYF	TGTGCCAGTAGTACATCGCGGGATCGACAGCGAAAAGAGACCCAGTACTTC
.	TRBV5-1	TRBJ1-4	.	CASSAPPAGVGEKLFF	TGCGCCAGCAGCGCACCCCCAGCAGGGGTGGGTGAAAAACTGTTTTTT
.	TRBV28	TRBJ1-6	.	CASSLGPRHGVGSPLHF	TGTGCCAGCAGTTTAGGCCCCCGACACGGCGTGGGGTCACCCCTCCACTTT
.	TRBV27	TRBJ2-5	.	CASRAGTYFQETQYF	TGTGCCAGCAGGGCCGGGACTTACTTCCAAGAGACCCAGTACTTC
.	TRBV6-5	TRBJ2-4	.	CASSYRGISIQYF	TGTGCCAGCAGTTACCGGGGTATCAGCATTCAGTACTTC
TRBD1	TRBV18	TRBJ1-1	.	CASSLGDSPNTEAFF	TGTGCCAGCTCACTAGGGGACAGCCCGAACACTGAAGCTTTCTTT
.	TRBV28	TRBJ1-1	.	CASTRGVKAFF	TGTGCCAGCACTCGGGGTGTTAAAGCTTTCTTT
.	TRBV6-6	TRBJ2-2	.	CASTGLANTGELFF	TGTGCCAGTACAGGGCTCGCGAACACCGGGGAGCTGTTTTTT
TRBD1	TRBV6-1	TRBJ2-7	.	CASSDFTGGAPRQYF	TGTGCCAGCAGTGATTTTACAGGGGGCGCCCCCAGGCAGTACTTC
.	TRBV19	TRBJ1-2	.	CASSTGTANYGYTF	TGTGCCAGTAGTACCGGGACGGCTAACTATGGCTACACCTTC
.	TRBV5-4	TRBJ2-5	.	CASSSSGSLQETQYF	TGTGCCAGCAGCTCGAGCGGGTCCTTACAAGAGACCCAGTACTTC
.	TRBV25-1	TRBJ2-5	.	CASSEYNRKQETQYF	TGTGCCAGCAGTGAATATAACCGAAAACAAGAGACCCAGTACTTC